This TCR beta chain comes out of a study of blood T cell repertoires in COVID-19. The CDR3 covers 16 residues. The V and J ends lost 3 bases and 1 base respectively, with 16 bases between them. CDR1 and CDR2 (germline): SGHNT, YYREEE (reference sequence). TCRdb's copy holds only in-frame clones and misses some; the assay was immunoSEQ multiplex PCR. The sample records tens of thousands of clones, 80% to 90% being singletons. This TCR was sampled from a human donor in a cohort sampled during active COVID-19. The donor label of this sample is uncertain. Sequencing was carried out using peripheral blood. The V gene is TRBV5-4, the J gene TRBJ1-1, with no clear D. The CDR3 region has the DNA TGTGCCAGCAGCTCAAGAGCTACTCGTGGGAACACTGAAGCTTTCTTT. It translates to CASSSRATRGNTEAFF.